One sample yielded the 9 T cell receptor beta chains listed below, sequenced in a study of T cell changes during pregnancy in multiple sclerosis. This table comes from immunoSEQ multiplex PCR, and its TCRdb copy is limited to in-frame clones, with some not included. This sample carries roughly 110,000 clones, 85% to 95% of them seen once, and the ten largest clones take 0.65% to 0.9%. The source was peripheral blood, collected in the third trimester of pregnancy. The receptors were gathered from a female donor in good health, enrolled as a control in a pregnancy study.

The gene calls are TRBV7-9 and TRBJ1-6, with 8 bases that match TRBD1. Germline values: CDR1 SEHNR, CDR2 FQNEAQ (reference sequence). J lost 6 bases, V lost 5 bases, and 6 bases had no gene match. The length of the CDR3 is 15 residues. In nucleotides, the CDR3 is TGTGCCAGCAGCGGACAGGGCTACGGTAATTCACCCCTCCACTTT. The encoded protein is CASSGQGYGNSPLHF.

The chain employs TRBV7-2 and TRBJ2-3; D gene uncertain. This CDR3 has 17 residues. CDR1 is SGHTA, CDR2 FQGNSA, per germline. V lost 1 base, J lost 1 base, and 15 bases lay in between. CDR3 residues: CASSLVSYPTGTDTQYF. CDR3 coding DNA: TGTGCCAGCAGCTTAGTTAGCTACCCCACGGGCACAGATACGCAGTATTTT.

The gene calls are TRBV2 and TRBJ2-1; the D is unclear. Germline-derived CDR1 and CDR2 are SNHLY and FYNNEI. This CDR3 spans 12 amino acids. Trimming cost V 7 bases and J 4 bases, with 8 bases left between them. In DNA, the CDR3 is TGTGCCAGCACGAGGTCATACAATGAGCAGTTCTTC. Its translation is CASTRSYNEQFF.

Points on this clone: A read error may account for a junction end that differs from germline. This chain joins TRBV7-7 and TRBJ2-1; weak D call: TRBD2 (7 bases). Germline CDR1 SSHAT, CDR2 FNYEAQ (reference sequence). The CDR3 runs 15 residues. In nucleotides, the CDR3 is TGTGCTAGCAGCTTAGCGCTTGGGGGGGGCGGTGAGCAGTTCTTC. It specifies CASSLALGGGGEQFF.

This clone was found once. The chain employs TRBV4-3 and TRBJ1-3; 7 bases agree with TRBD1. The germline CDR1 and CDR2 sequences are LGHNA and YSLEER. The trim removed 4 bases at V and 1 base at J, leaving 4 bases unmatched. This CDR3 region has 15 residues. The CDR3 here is CASSRLTGSGNTIYF. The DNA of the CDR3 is TGCGCCAGCAGCCGACTGACAGGGTCTGGAAACACCATATATTTT.

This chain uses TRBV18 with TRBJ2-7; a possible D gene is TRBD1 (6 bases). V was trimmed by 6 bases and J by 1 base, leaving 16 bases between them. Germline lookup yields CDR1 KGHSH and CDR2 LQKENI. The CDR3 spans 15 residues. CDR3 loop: CASSETGPLSYEQYF. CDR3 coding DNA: TGTGCCAGCTCGGAGACAGGCCCCCTTTCCTACGAGCAGTACTTC. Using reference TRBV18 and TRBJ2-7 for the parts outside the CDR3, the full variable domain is NAGVMQNPRHLVRRRGQEARLRCSPMKGHSHVYWYRQLPEEGLKFMVYLQKENIIDESGMPKERFSAEFPKEGPSILRIQQVVRGDSAAYFCASSETGPLSYEQYFGPGTRLTVT.

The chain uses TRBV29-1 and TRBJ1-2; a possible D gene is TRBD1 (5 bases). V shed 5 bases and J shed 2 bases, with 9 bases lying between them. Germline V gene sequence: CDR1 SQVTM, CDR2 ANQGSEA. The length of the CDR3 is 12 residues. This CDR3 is CSVPTENYGYTF. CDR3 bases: TGCAGCGTTCCGACAGAAAACTATGGCTACACCTTC.

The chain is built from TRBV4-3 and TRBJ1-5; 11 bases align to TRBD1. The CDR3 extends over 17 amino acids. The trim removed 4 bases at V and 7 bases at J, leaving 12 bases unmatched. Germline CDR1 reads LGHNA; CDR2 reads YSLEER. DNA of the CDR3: TGCGCCAGCAGCCGGATTTGGGGACAGGGGGTTCCCCAGCCCCAGCATTTT. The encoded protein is CASSRIWGQGVPQPQHF.

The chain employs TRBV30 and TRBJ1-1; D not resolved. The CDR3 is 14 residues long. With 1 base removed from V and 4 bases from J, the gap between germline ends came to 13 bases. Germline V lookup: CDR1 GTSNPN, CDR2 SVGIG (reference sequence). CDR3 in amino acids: CAWSGTSMSTEAFF. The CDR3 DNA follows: TGTGCCTGGAGTGGAACCTCTATGAGCACTGAAGCTTTCTTT.